This T cell receptor (beta chain) was recorded in a study of T-cell memory formation after mild COVID-19. Study results and limitations: Clones that contracted clustered mainly in CM and EM if CD4+ and in EMRA if CD8+. Unconfirmed was the SARS-CoV-2 specificity of second-wave clones that peaked on day 37.

It was 5'RACE with constant-segment primers that produced the TCR alpha and TCR beta cDNA libraries, which carried sample barcodes and UMIs. In TCRdb, the 5' RACE reads were re-called with MiXCR into one record per CDR3 protein. The data hold 360,000 or so distinct CDR3 sequences, with approximately 27% observed a single time. The germline V and J ends were trimmed by 4 bases and 2 bases, with 7 bases remaining between them. The V gene's germline CDR1 is MNHEY and CDR2 SMNVEV (reference sequence). This CDR3 spans 13 amino acids. For this clonotype: What it binds is not known.

The chain employs TRBV27 and TRBJ2-3; D unclear. Sequencing was performed on PBMCs or a T cell subset sorted from them (not recorded which). The receptor was derived from an adult woman who had mild COVID-19 (a few samples of this study predate the infection). Cell type and time point are not known. The CDR3 sequence: CASSYTPTDTQYF. The CDR3 DNA reads as TGTGCCAGCAGTTACACCCCCACAGATACGCAGTATTTT.